This is a list of T cell receptor beta chains from one sample in a study of blood T cell repertoires in COVID-19. Libraries were prepared by immunoSEQ multiplex PCR; TCRdb keeps only in-frame clonotypes and omits some of them. The sample lists over 200,000 clones, approximately 86% occurring once. Sequences were obtained from peripheral blood. Receptor source: a woman younger than 45 who had recovered from COVID-19. The conserved cysteine and the conserved F or W are not part of the CDR3 here.

v_gene: TRBV12-5
CDR3aa: ASGLKPGQGPYEQY

v_gene: TRBV30
CDR3aa: AWSRLRGYT

v_gene: TRBV19
CDR3aa: ASSIRGGELIDEQY

v_gene: TRBV29-1
CDR3aa: SPCGPWGSPLH

v_gene: TRBV10-3
CDR3aa: AISPTGVSYNEQF

v_gene: TRBV18
CDR3aa: ASSPGQGEKLF

v_gene: TRBV7-9
CDR3aa: ASSPGTSHGELF

v_gene: TRBV18
CDR3aa: ASSTGRPTYNSPLH

v_gene: TRBV6-5
CDR3aa: ASSYSVTSNQPQH

v_gene: TRBV3-1/TRBV3-2
CDR3aa: ASSLTSGGFQETQY

v_gene: TRBV9
CDR3aa: ASTRDGTAGNTIY

v_gene: TRBV9
CDR3aa: ASSLSGTNYNEQF

v_gene: TRBV7-8
CDR3aa: ASSYDSSNYGYT

v_gene: TRBV5-1
CDR3aa: ASYDQGQGAGEQF

v_gene: TRBV30
CDR3aa: AWSYRGQISYEQY

v_gene: TRBV7-2
CDR3aa: ASSSGLVGETQY

v_gene: TRBV29-1
CDR3aa: SVELHTGTSGGAYQETQY

v_gene: TRBV4-1
CDR3aa: ASSRPDRGENTEAF

v_gene: TRBV5-4
CDR3aa: ASSLDSGRAEAF

v_gene: TRBV3-1/TRBV3-2
CDR3aa: ASSQVGTGLFRQPQH

v_gene: TRBV29-1
CDR3aa: SVFGQDPRKTQY

v_gene: TRBV13
CDR3aa: ASSFGGANYGYT

v_gene: TRBV2
CDR3aa: ASSDGRSDTQY

v_gene: TRBV7-2
CDR3aa: ASSLGQGTYGYT

v_gene: TRBV18
CDR3aa: ASSPLDRGDTQY

v_gene: TRBV5-1
CDR3aa: ASSLAGGTGTGGETQY

v_gene: TRBV6-1
CDR3aa: ASSEFVGKVYEQY

v_gene: TRBV19
CDR3aa: ASREGTHVNTGELF